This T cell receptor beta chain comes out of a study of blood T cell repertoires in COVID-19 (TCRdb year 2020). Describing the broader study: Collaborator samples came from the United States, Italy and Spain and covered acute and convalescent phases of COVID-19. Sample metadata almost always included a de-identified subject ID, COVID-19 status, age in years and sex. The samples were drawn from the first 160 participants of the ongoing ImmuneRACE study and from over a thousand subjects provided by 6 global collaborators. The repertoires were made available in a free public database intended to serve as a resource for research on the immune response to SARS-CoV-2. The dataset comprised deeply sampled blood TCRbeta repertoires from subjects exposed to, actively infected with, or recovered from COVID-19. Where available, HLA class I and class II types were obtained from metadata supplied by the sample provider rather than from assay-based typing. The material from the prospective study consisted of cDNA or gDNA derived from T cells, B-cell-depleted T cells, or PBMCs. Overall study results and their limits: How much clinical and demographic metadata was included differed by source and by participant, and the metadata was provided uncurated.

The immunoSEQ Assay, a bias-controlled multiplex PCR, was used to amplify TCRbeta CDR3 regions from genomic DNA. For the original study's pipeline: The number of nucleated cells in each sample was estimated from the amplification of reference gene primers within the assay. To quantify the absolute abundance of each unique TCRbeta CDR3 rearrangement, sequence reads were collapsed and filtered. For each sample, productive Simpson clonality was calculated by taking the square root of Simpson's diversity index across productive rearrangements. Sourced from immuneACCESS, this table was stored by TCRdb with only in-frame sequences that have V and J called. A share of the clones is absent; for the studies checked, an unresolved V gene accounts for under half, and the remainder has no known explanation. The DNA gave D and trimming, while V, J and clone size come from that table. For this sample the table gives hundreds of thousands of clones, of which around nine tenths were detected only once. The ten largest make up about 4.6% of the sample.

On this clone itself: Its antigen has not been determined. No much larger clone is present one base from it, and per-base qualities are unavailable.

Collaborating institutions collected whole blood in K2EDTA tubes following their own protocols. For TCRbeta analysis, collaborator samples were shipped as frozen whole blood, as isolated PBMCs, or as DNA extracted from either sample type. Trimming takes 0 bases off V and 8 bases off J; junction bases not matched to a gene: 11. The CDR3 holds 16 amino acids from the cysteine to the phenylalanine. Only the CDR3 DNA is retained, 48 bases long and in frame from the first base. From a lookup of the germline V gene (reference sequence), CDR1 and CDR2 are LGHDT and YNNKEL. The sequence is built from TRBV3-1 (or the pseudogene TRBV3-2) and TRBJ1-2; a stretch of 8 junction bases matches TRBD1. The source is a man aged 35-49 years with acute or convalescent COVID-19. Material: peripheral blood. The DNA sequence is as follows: TGTGCCAGCAGCCAAGAAGCGATCCAGGGGGCAAGGGGCTACACCTTC. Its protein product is CASSQEAIQGARGYTF.